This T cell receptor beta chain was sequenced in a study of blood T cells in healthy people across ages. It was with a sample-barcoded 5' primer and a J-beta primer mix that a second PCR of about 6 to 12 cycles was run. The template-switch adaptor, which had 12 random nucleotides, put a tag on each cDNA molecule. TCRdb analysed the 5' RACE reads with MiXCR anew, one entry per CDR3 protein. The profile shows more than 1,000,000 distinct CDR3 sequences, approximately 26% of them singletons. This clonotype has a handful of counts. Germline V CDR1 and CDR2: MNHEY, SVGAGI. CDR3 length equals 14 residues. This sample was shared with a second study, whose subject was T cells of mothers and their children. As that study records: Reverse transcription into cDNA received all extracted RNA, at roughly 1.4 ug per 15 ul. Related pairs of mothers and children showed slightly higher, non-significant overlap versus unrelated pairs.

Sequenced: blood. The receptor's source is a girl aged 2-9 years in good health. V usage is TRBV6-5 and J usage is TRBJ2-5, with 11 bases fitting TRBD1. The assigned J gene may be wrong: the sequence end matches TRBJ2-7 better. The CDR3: CASRWDRGSNEQYF. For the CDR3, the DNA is TGTGCCAGCAGATGGGACAGGGGGAGCAACGAGCAGTACTTC.